This T cell receptor beta chain was profiled in a study of blood T cell repertoires in COVID-19. Turning to the study itself: Acute and convalescent COVID-19 samples came from the United States, Italy and Spain. The cDNA or gDNA used as material had been derived from T cells, B-cell-depleted T cells, or PBMCs.

The CDR3 runs 17 residues. The V gene end was trimmed by 5 bases and the J gene end by 3 bases; junction bases not matched to a gene: 13. In germline, CDR1 is MRHNA, CDR2 SNTAGT. Authors' processing steps: Amplification of reference gene primers was used by the study to estimate nucleated cell counts. Generated by immunoSEQ multiplex PCR, the TCRdb table keeps only in-frame clones and is missing some. V and J calls and clone size come straight from that table; D and trimming were deduced from the DNA. The sample contains about 58,000 clones, more than 80% of which appear only once. The genes are TRBV6-4 and TRBJ2-7, with TRBD2 identical over 10 bases. The sequenced sample was peripheral blood. The receptor was derived from a human donor in a cohort sampled during active COVID-19. Here the CDR3 reads CASSRSAQEREGYEQYF. CDR3 sequence (DNA): TGTGCCAGCAGTCGATCCGCCCAAGAGCGGGAGGGCTACGAGCAGTACTTC.